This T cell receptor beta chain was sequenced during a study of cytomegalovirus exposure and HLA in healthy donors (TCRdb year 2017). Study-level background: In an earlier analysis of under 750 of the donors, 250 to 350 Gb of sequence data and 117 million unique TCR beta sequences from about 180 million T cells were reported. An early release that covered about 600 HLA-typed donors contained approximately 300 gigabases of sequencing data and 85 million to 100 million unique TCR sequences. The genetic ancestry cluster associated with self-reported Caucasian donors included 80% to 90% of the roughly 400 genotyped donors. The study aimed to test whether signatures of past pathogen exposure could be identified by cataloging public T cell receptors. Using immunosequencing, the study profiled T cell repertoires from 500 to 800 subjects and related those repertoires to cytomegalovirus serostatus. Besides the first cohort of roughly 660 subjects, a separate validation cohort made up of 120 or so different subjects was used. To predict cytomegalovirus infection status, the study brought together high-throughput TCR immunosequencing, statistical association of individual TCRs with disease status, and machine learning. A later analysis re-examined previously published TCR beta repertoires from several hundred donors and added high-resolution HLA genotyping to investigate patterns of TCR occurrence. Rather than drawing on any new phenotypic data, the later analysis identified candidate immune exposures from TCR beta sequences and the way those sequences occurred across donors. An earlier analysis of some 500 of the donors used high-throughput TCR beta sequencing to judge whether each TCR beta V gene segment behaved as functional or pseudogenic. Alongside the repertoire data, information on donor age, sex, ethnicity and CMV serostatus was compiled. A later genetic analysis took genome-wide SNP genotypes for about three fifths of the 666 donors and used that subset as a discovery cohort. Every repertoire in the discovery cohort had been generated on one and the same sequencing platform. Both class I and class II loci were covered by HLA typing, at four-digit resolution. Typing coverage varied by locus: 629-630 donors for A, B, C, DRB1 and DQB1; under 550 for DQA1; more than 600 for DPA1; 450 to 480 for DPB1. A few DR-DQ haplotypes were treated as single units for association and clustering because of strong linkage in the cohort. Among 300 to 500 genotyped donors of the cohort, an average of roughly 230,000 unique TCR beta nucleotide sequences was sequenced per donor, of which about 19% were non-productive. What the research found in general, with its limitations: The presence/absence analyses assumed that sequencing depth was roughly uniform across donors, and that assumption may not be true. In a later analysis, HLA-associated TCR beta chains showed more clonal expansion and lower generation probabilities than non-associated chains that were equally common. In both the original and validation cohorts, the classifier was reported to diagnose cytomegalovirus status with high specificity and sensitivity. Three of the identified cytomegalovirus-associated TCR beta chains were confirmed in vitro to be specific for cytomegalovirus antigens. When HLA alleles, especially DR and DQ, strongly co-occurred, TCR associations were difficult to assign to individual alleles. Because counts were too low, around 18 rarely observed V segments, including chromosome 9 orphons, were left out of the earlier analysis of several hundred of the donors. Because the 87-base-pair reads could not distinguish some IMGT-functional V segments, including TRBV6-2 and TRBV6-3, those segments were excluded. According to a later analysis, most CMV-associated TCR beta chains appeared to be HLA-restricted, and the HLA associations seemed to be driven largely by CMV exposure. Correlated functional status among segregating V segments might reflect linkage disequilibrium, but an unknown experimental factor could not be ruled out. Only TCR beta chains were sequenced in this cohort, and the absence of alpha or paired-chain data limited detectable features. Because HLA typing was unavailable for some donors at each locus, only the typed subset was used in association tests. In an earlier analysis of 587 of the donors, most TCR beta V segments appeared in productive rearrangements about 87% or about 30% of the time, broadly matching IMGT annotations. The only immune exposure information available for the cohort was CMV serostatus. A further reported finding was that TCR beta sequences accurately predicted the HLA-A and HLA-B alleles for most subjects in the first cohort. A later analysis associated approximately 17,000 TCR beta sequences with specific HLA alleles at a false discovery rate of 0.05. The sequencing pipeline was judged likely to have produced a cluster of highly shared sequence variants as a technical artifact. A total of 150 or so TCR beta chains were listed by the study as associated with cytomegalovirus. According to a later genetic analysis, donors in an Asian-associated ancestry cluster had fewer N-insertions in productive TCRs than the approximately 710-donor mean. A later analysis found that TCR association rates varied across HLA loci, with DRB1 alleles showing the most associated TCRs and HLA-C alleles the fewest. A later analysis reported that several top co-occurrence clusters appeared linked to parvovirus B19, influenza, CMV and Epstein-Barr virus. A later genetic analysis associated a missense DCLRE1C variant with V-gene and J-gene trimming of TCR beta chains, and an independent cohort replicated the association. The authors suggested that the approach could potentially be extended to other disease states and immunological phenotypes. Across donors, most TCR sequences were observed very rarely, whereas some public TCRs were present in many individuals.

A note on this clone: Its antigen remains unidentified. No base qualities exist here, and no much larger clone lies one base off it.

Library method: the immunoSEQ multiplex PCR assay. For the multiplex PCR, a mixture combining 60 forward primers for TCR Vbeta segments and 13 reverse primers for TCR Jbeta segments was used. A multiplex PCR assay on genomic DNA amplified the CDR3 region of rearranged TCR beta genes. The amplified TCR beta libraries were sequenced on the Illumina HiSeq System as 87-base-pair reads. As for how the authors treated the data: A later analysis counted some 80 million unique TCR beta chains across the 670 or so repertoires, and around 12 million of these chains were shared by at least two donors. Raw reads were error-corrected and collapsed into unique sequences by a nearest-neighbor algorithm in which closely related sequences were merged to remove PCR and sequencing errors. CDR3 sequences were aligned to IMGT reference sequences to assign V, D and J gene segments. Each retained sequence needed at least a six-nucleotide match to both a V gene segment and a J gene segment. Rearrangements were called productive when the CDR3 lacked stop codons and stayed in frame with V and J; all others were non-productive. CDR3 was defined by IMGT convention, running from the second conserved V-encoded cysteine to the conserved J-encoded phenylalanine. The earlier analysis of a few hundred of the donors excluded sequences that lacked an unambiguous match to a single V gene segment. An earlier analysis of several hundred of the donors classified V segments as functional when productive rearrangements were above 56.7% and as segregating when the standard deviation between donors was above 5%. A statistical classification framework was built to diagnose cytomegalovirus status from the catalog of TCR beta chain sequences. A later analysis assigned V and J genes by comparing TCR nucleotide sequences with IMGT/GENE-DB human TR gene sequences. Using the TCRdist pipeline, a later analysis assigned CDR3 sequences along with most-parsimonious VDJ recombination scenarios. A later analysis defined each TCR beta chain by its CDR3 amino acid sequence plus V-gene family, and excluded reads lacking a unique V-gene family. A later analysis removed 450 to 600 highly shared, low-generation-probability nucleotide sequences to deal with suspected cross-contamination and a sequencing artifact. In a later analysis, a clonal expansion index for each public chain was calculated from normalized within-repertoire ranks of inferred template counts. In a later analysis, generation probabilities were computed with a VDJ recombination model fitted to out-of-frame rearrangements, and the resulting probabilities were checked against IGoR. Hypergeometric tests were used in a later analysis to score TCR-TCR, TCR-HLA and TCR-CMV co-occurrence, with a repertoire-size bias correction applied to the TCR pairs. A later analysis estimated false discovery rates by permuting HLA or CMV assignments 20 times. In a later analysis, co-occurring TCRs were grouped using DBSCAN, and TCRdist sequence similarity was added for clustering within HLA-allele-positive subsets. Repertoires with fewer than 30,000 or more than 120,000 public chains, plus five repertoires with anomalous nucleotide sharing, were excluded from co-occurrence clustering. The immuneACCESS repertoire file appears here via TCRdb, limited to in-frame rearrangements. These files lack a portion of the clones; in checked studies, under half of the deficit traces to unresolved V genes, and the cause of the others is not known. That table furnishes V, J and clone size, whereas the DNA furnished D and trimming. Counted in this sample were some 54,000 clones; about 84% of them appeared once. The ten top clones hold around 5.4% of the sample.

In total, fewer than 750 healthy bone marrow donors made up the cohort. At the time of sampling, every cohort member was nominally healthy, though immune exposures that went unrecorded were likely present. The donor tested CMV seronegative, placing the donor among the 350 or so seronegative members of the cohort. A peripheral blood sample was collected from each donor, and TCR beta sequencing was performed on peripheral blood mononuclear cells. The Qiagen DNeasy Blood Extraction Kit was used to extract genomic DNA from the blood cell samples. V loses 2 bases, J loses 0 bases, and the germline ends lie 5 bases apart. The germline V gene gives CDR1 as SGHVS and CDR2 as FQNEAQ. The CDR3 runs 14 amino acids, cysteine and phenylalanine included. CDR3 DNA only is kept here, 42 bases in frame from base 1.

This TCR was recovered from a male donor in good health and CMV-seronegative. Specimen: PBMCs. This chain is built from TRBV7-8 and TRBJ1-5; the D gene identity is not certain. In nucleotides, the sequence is TGTGCCAGCAGCTTACAGAATAGCAATCAGCCCCAGCATTTT. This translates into CASSLQNSNQPQHF. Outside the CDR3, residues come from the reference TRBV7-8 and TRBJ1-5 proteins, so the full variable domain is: GAGVSQSPRYKVAKRGQDVALRCDPISGHVSLFWYQQALGQGPEFLTYFQNEAQLDKSGLPSDRFFAERPEGSVSTLKIQRTQQEDSAVYLCASSLQNSNQPQHFGDGTRLSIL.